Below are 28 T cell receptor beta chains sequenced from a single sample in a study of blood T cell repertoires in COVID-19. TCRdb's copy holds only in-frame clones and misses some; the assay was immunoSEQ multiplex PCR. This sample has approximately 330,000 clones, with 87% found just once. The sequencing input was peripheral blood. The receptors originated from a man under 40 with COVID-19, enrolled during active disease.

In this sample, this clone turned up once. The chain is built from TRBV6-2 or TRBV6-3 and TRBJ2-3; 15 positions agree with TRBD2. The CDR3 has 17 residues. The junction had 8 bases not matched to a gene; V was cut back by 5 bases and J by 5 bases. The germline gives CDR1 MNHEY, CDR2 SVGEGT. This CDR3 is CASSGTSGGTVRDTQYF. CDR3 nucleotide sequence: TGTGCCAGCAGTGGGACTAGCGGGGGGACGGTTCGAGATACGCAGTATTTT.

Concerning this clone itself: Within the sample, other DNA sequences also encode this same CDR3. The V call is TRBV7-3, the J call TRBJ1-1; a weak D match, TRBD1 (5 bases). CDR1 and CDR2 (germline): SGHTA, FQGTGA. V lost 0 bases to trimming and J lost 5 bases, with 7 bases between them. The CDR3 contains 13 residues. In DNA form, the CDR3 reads TGTGCCAGCAGCTTAACAGGGGCGACTGAAGCTTTCTTT. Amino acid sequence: CASSLTGATEAFF.

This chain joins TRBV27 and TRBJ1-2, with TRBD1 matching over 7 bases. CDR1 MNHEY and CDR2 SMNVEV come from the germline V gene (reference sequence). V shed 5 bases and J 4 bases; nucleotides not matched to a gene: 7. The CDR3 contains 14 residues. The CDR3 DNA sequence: TGTGCCAGCAGTCCAGGGGGATGGGGCTATGGCTACACCTTC. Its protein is CASSPGGWGYGYTF.

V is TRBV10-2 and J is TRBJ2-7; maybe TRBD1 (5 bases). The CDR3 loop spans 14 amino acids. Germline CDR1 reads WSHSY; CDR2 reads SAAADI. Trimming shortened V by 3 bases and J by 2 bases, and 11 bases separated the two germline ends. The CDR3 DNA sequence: TGCGCCAGCAGTGAAGTTCAGGGTGCCTACGAGCAGTACTTC. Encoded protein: CASSEVQGAYEQYF.

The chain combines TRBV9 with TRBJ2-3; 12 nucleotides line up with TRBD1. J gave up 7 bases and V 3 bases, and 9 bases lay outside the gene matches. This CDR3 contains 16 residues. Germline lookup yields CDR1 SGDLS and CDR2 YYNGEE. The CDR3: CASSAQGTGGMNTQYF. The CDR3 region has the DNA TGTGCCAGCAGCGCTCAAGGGACAGGGGGCATGAATACGCAGTATTTT. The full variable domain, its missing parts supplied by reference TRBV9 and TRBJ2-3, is DSGVTQTPKHLITATGQRVTLRCSPRSGDLSVYWYQQSLDQGLQFLIQYYNGEERAKGNILERFSAQQFPDLHSELNLSSLELGDSALYFCASSAQGTGGMNTQYFGPGTRLTVL.

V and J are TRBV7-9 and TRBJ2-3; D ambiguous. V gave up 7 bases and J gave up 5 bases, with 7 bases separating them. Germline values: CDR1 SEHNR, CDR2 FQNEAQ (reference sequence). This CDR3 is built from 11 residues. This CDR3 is CASTFLDTQYF. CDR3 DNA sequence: TGTGCCAGCACCTTCCTAGATACGCAGTATTTT.

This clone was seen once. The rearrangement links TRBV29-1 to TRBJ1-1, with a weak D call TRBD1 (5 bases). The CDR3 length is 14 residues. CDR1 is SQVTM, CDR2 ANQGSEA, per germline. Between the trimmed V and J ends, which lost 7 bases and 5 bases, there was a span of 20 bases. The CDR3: CSARGGGGGTEAFF. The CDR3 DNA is TGCAGCGCCCGCGGGGGTGGGGGAGGAACTGAAGCTTTCTTT.

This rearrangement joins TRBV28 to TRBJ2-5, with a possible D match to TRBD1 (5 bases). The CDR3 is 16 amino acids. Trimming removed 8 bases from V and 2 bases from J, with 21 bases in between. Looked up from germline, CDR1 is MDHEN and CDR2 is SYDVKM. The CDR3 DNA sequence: TGTGCCAGCGGGTCCCCTTTAGAGGACACACAAGAGACCCAGTACTTC. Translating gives CASGSPLEDTQETQYF.

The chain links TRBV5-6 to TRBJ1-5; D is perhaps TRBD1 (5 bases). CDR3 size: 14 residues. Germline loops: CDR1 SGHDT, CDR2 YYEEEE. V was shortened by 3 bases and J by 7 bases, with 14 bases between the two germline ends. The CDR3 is CASSYSGIMQPQHF. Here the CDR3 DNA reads TGTGCCAGCAGCTACTCAGGGATTATGCAGCCCCAGCATTTT.

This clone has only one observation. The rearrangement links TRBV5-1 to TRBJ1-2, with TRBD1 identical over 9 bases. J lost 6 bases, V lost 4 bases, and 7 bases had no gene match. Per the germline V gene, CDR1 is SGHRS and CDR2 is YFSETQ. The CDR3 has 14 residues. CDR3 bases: TGCGCCAGCAGCATGGGACAGGGAAGGAATGGCTACACCTTC. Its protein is CASSMGQGRNGYTF.

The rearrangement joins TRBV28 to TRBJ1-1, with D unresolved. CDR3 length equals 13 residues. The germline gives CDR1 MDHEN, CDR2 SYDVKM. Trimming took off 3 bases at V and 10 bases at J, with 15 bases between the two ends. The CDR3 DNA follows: TGTGCCAGCAGTTTGACGTTAGAGGGTCTAGCTTTCTTT. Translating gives CASSLTLEGLAFF. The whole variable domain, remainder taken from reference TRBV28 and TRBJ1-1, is DVKVTQSSRYLVKRTGEKVFLECVQDMDHENMFWYRQDPGLGLRLIYFSYDVKMKEKGDIPEGYSVSREKKERFSLILESASTNQTSMYLCASSLTLEGLAFFGQGTRLTVV.

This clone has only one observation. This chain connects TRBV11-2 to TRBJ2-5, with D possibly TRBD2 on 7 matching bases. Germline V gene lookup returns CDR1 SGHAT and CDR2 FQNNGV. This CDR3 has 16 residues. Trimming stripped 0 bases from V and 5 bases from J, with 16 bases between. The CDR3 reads CASSLDRWGGAETQYF. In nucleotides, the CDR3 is TGTGCCAGCAGCTTAGATCGCTGGGGGGGCGCGGAGACCCAGTACTTC.

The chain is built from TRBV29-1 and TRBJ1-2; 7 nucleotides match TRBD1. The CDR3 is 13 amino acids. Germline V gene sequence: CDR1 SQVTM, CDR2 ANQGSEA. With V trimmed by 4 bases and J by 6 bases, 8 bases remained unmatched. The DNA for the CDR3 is TGCAGCGTTGTGGGGGTGACAGGGAATGGCTACACCTTC. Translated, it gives CSVVGVTGNGYTF.

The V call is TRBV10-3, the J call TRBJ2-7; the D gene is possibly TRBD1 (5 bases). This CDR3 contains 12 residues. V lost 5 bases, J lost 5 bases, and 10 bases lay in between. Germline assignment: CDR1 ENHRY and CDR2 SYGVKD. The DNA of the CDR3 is TGTGCCATCAGTCTCAGGGAAAACGAGCAGTACTTC. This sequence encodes CAISLRENEQYF.

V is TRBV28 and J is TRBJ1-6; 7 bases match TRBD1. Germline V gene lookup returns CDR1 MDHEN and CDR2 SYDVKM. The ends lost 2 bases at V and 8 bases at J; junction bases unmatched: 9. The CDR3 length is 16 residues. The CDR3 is CASSLRSWTGDSPLHF. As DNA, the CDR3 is TGTGCCAGCAGTTTAAGGTCGTGGACAGGCGATTCACCCCTCCACTTT.

The CDR3 coding sequence is TGTGCCCTGGGGGGCGGGGGCATGAACACTGAAGCTTTCTTT. Translating it yields CALGGGGMNTEAFF. The rearrangement links TRBV6-6 to TRBJ1-1; a weak D match, TRBD1 (6 bases). This CDR3 contains 14 residues. In germline, CDR1 is MNHNY, CDR2 SVGAGI (reference sequence). The V end was cut by 11 bases, the J end by 0 bases, with 16 bases between.

The CDR3 protein is CASSGPGLDTNNEQFF. The CDR3 DNA reads TGTGCCAGCAGTGGACCGGGACTAGATACCAACAATGAGCAGTTCTTC. The rearrangement joins TRBV27 to TRBJ2-1, with 8 bases that match TRBD2. Germline V gene data show CDR1 as MNHEY and CDR2 as SMNVEV (reference sequence). The V gene end was trimmed by 5 bases and the J gene end by 5 bases; junction bases not matched to a gene: 11. The CDR3 extends over 16 amino acids.

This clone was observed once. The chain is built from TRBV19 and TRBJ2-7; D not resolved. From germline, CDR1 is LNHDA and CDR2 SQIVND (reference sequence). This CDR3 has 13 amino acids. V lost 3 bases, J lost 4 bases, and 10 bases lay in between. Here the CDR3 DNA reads TGTGCCAGTAGTATGGCGGTATGGTACGAGCAGTACTTC. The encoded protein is CASSMAVWYEQYF.

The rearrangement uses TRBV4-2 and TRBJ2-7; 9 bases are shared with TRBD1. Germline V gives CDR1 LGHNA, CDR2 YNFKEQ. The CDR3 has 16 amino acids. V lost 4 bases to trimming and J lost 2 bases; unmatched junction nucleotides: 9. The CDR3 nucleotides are TGTGCCAGCAGCCCTCAAATGTGGGACAGGGCCTACGAGCAGTACTTC. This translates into CASSPQMWDRAYEQYF.

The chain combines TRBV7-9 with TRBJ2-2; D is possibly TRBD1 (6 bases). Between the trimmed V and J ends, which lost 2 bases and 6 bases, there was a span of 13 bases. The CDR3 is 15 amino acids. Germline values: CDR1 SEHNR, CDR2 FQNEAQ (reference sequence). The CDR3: CASSLNAQGAGELFF. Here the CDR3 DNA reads TGTGCCAGCAGCTTAAATGCACAGGGTGCCGGGGAGCTGTTTTTT.

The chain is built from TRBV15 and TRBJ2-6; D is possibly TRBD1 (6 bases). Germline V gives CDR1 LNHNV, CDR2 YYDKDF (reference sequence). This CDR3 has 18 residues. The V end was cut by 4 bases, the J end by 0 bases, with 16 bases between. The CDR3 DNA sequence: TGTGCCACCAGCACGCCTCCGGAGACAGGCTCTGGGGCCAACGTCCTGACTTTC. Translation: CATSTPPETGSGANVLTF.

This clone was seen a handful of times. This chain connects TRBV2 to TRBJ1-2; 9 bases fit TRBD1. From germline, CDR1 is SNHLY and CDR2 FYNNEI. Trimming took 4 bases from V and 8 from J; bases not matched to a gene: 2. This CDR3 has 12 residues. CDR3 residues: CASSADRGGYTF. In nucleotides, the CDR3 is TGTGCCAGCAGTGCGGACAGGGGAGGCTACACCTTC.

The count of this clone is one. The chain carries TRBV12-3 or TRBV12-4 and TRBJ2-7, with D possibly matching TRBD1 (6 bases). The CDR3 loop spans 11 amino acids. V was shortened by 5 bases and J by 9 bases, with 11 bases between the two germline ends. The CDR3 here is CASSPGTLQYF. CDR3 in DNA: TGTGCCAGCAGTCCCGGGACATTGCAGTACTTC.

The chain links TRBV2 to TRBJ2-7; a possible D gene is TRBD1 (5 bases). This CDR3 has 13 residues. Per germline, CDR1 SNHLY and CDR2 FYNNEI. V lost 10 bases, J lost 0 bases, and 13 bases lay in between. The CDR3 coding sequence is TGTGCCACCACCAACAGGAACTCCTACGAGCAGTACTTC. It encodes CATTNRNSYEQYF.

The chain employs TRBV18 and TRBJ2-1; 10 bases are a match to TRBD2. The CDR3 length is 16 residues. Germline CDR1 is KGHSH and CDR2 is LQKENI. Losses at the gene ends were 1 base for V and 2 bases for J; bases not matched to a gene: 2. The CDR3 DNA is TGTGCCAGCTCACCACAGAGCGGGAGGGCCTACAATGAGCAGTTCTTC. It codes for CASSPQSGRAYNEQFF. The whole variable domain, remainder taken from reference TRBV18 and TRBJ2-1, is NAGVMQNPRHLVRRRGQEARLRCSPMKGHSHVYWYRQLPEEGLKFMVYLQKENIIDESGMPKERFSAEFPKEGPSILRIQQVVRGDSAAYFCASSPQSGRAYNEQFFGPGTRLTVL.

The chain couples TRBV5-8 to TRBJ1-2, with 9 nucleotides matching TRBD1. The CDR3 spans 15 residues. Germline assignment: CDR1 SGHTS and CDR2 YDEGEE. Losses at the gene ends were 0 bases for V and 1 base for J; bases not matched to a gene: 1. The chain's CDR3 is CASSLGTGVNYGYTF. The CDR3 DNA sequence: TGTGCCAGCAGCTTGGGGACAGGGGTTAACTATGGCTACACCTTC.

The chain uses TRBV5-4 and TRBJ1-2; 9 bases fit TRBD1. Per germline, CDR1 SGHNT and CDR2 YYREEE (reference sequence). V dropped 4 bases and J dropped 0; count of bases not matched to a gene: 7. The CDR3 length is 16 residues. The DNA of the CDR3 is TGTGCCAGCAGCCTGGGACAGGGTGGTCCTAACTATGGCTACACCTTC. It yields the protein CASSLGQGGPNYGYTF.

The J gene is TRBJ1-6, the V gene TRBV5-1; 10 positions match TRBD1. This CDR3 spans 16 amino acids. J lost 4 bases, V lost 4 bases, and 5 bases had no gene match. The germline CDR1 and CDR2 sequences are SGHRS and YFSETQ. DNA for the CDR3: TGCGCCAGCAGCCTCGGACAGGGGGTTTATAATTCACCCCTCCACTTT. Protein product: CASSLGQGVYNSPLHF.